Each of the 27 T cell receptor beta chains below was sequenced from the same sample in a study of neurological immune-mediated disorders. TCRdb fed the 5' RACE reads into MiXCR, producing one record per CDR3 protein. The sample holds 90,000 to 150,000 distinct CDR3 sequences, 3.2% seen once. The specimen was PBMCs. Receptors originate from a young woman with multiple sclerosis.

In this sample, this clonotype turned up many times. This chain links TRBV5-1 with TRBJ2-3; D call uncertain. V lost 1 base and J lost 5, with 5 bases in between. The CDR3 covers 12 residues. The germline V gene has CDR1 SGHRS and CDR2 YFSETQ. The CDR3 nucleotides read TGCGCCAGCAGCTTGATTGGAGATACGCAGTATTTT. Its translation is CASSLIGDTQYF.

This clonotype was counted ten times or more. V and J are TRBV20-1 and TRBJ2-6; no firm D call. CDR1 is DFQATT and CDR2 is SNEGSKA in the germline V gene (reference sequence). This CDR3 is built from 16 residues. The V and J ends lost 2 bases and 0 bases respectively, with 11 bases between them. The CDR3 loop reads CSARRGSSSGANVLTF. CDR3 nucleotides: TGCAGTGCTAGACGTGGCAGTAGCTCTGGGGCCAACGTCCTGACTTTC.

This clonotype was counted at least ten times. The chain recombines TRBV12-3 or TRBV12-4 with TRBJ1-2; D might be TRBD1 (6 bases). There are 14 residues in the CDR3. Trimming removed 3 bases from V and 6 bases from J, with 14 bases in between. CDR3 DNA: TGTGCCAGCAGTTTTCGGGGGGCGCGGAATGGCTACACCTTC. It encodes CASSFRGARNGYTF.

The table lists this clonotype with many counts. The gene calls are TRBV6-1 and TRBJ1-1; 7 nucleotides line up with TRBD1. Germline loops: CDR1 MNHNS, CDR2 SASEGT. The V segment lost 8 bases and the J segment 11 bases; nucleotides outside the gene matches: 11. The CDR3 covers 12 residues. CDR3 in DNA: TGTGCCAGCGCCCGACAGGGTTCCTCGGCTTTCTTT. This codes for CASARQGSSAFF.

This clonotype was seen a few times. This sequence joins TRBV5-1 and TRBJ2-7, with D tentatively TRBD2 (5 bases). The ends were cut back, 0 bases at V and 6 bases at J, with 13 bases in the middle. This CDR3 region has 14 residues. Germline V gene lookup returns CDR1 SGHRS and CDR2 YFSETQ. In DNA, the CDR3 is TGCGCCAGCAGCTTGGGCTACGAGGGCCCCGAGCAGTACTTC. Amino acids: CASSLGYEGPEQYF.

This clonotype was counted many times. The chain links TRBV5-5 to TRBJ2-7; the match to TRBD1 covers 8 bases. The germline V gene has CDR1 SGHKS and CDR2 YYEKEE (reference sequence). Trimming took 3 bases from V and 5 from J; bases not matched to a gene: 10. This CDR3 is built from 15 residues. CDR3 nucleotide sequence: TGTGCCAGCAGCTATACGGACAGGGTTTTTGACGAGCAGTACTTC. Protein product: CASSYTDRVFDEQYF.

In the case of this clonotype: A much larger clone is a single base away; this may be a read error. V and J are TRBV15 and TRBJ1-5, with D uncertain. This CDR3 has 13 amino acids. Germline CDR1 is LNHNV and CDR2 is YYDKDF (reference sequence). The CDR3 is CATSRGGYQHQHF. CDR3 coding DNA: TGTGCCACCAGCAGAGGGGGATATCAGCACCAGCATTTT.

This clonotype was seen many times. The J gene is TRBJ2-7, the V gene TRBV29-1; D remains ambiguous. Germline values: CDR1 SQVTM, CDR2 ANQGSEA. V lost 7 bases and J 5 bases, leaving 15 bases between the germline ends. There are 12 residues in the CDR3. CDR3 in amino acids: CSGRTATHEQYF. CDR3 nucleotide sequence: TGCAGCGGCCGGACCGCTACCCACGAGCAGTACTTC.

This clonotype was counted ten times or more. V usage is TRBV6-6 and J usage is TRBJ2-3; 13 nucleotides agree with TRBD2. The CDR3 is made up of 12 amino acids. With V trimmed by 8 bases and J by 7 bases, 0 bases remained unmatched. Germline CDR1 and CDR2: MNHNY and SVGAGI (reference sequence). CDR3 in amino acids: CASGTSGNTQYF. The CDR3 nucleotides read TGTGCCAGCGGGACTAGCGGGAATACGCAGTATTTT.

This clonotype was observed many times. The chain links TRBV4-3 to TRBJ1-6; D ambiguous. This CDR3 is 15 amino acids long. Germline V gene data show CDR1 as LGHNA and CDR2 as YSLEER. V lost 0 bases and J lost 7, with 10 bases in between. The CDR3 loop reads CASSQDAYTNSPLHF. As DNA, the CDR3 is TGCGCCAGCAGCCAAGACGCATATACGAATTCACCCCTCCACTTT.

In this sample, this clonotype turned up many times. CDR3 sequence: CASSSFAGSTDTQYF. The CDR3 DNA is TGTGCCAGCAGCTCGTTCGCCGGTAGCACAGATACGCAGTATTTT. J is TRBJ2-3 and V is TRBV11-2; no clear D. Deletions cut 4 bases from V and 0 bases from J, with 11 bases between. The CDR3 totals 15 residues. From germline, CDR1 is SGHAT and CDR2 FQNNGV. Variable domain in full (rest from reference TRBV11-2 and TRBJ2-3): EAGVAQSPRYKIIEKRQSVAFWCNPISGHATLYWYQQILGQGPKLLIQFQNNGVVDDSQLPKDRFSAERLKGVDSTLKIQPAKLEDSAVYLCASSSFAGSTDTQYFGPGTRLTVL.

This clonotype was counted ten times or more. This chain connects TRBV29-1 to TRBJ1-3; 11 positions agree with TRBD1. The germline V gene has CDR1 SQVTM and CDR2 ANQGSEA. The J segment lost 4 bases and the V segment lost 7 bases, leaving 6 bases of the junction unmatched. The CDR3 spans 14 residues. CDR3: CSAVDRGRGNTIYF. The CDR3 coding sequence is TGCAGCGCCGTGGACAGGGGGCGAGGAAACACCATATATTTT.

This clonotype was found many times. The genes are TRBV20-1 and TRBJ2-2, with 8 positions matching TRBD1. V dropped 6 bases and J dropped 5; count of bases not matched to a gene: 2. The germline V gene has CDR1 DFQATT and CDR2 SNEGSKA (reference sequence). This CDR3 comprises 12 residues. The CDR3 region has the DNA TGCAGTGCGGACAGGGAGACCGGGGAGCTGTTTTTT. As protein: CSADRETGELFF.

This clonotype was picked up many times. The gene calls are TRBV7-2 and TRBJ1-5, with D maybe TRBD1 (5 bases). Germline V CDR1 and CDR2: SGHTA, FQGNSA. This CDR3 is 14 amino acids long. V dropped 4 bases and J dropped 4 bases, with 11 bases sitting between them. The CDR3 nucleotides are TGTGCCAGCAGCTCATCAGGGCGGAATCAGCCCCAGCATTTT. Protein: CASSSSGRNQPQHF.

The chain couples TRBV18 to TRBJ2-3; the D is unclear. This CDR3 comprises 15 residues. Germline V gene data show CDR1 as KGHSH and CDR2 as LQKENI. V lost 3 bases to trimming and J lost 0 bases, with 10 bases between them. The CDR3 nucleotides read TGTGCCAGCTCACCCGCTGTGACTAGCACAGATACGCAGTATTTT. Its translation is CASSPAVTSTDTQYF.

Turning to this clonotype: Just one base apart from a much larger clone, this may be a read error. CDR3 residues: CASSSGQPAGNAQFF. The CDR3, as DNA: TGTGCCAGCAGCTCAGGACAGCCGGCAGGCAATGCGCAGTTCTTC. The chain employs TRBV5-5 and TRBJ2-1, with a possible D match to TRBD1 (6 bases). The CDR3 is 15 residues long. Germline V gene sequence: CDR1 SGHKS, CDR2 YYEKEE (reference sequence).

This clonotype has a count of ten or more. This chain uses TRBV4-3 with TRBJ1-1; no clear D gene. Per germline, CDR1 LGHNA and CDR2 YSLEER. V was pared by 0 bases and J by 4 bases, with 12 bases between. The CDR3 covers 15 residues. In nucleotides, the CDR3 is TGCGCCAGCAGCCAAGAGACCGAAATAGGCACTGAAGCTTTCTTT. Translation: CASSQETEIGTEAFF.

This clonotype was seen more than once but under ten times. This chain joins TRBV29-1 and TRBJ2-2; no firm D call. In germline, CDR1 is SQVTM, CDR2 ANQGSEA. The CDR3 spans 13 residues. V was pared by 5 bases and J by 0 bases, with 7 bases between. Written as DNA, the CDR3 is TGCAGCGTTACGCGAGCGAACACCGGGGAGCTGTTTTTT. It translates to CSVTRANTGELFF.

This clonotype was detected ten times or more. The gene calls are TRBV7-2 and TRBJ1-4; possible D gene TRBD1, 5 bases. V gave up 3 bases and J gave up 0 bases, with 11 bases separating them. The germline V gene has CDR1 SGHTA and CDR2 FQGNSA. The CDR3 is 16 residues long. The DNA for the CDR3 is TGTGCCAGCAGCTTTTGGGGCGGTGCAACTAATGAAAAACTGTTTTTT. Translated, it gives CASSFWGGATNEKLFF.

This clonotype was observed many times. The rearrangement uses TRBV20-1 and TRBJ1-1; D is unresolved. There are 14 residues in the CDR3. Germline CDR1 is DFQATT and CDR2 is SNEGSKA (reference sequence). V lost 6 bases, J lost 2 bases, and 16 bases lay in between. Here the CDR3 reads CSAPPPKVNTEAFF. The CDR3 nucleotides are TGCAGTGCCCCTCCACCAAAGGTAAACACTGAAGCTTTCTTT.

This clonotype was recorded at least ten times. The CDR3 is CASRPSDRWGEQYF. In DNA form, the CDR3 reads TGCGCCAGCAGACCTAGCGATCGTTGGGGCGAGCAGTACTTC. The rearrangement links TRBV4-3 to TRBJ2-7; TRBD2 is a possible D gene (6 bases). The CDR3 contains 14 residues. The V end was cut by 6 bases, the J end by 6 bases, with 18 bases between. The germline V gene encodes CDR1 LGHNA and CDR2 YSLEER.

This clonotype was observed a handful of times. This chain joins TRBV7-2 and TRBJ2-7, with D possibly matching TRBD2 (5 bases). In germline, CDR1 is SGHTA, CDR2 FQGNSA. The CDR3 has 12 amino acids. Trimming shortened V by 5 bases and J by 7 bases, and 12 bases separated the two germline ends. The CDR3 region is CASSVDGKEQYF. In nucleotides, the CDR3 is TGTGCCAGCAGCGTGGACGGGAAAGAGCAGTACTTC.

This clonotype was observed many times. The rearrangement uses TRBV20-1 and TRBJ2-7; 9 bases agree with TRBD1. CDR3 size: 14 residues. V lost 6 bases to trimming and J lost 8 bases; unmatched junction nucleotides: 14. The germline V gene encodes CDR1 DFQATT and CDR2 SNEGSKA (reference sequence). This chain's CDR3 is CSALPGTGYFKQYF. The CDR3 DNA reads TGCAGTGCGCTTCCCGGGACAGGGTATTTCAAGCAGTACTTC.

This clonotype was seen repeatedly, ten times or more. The rearrangement links TRBV7-8 to TRBJ2-1, with TRBD2 matching 9 bases. J lost 4 bases, V lost 1 base, and 11 bases had no gene match. From germline, CDR1 is SGHVS and CDR2 FQNEAQ. The CDR3 spans 18 residues. The DNA of the CDR3 is TGTGCCAGCAGCTTAGTTGTAACTTCTAGCGGGATTTACAATGAGCAGTTCTTC. Translated, it gives CASSLVVTSSGIYNEQFF.

Of note for this clonotype: This may stem from a read error, because a much larger clone lies one nucleotide away. V and J are TRBV15 and TRBJ2-7; TRBD2 agrees at 9 bases. The germline V gene encodes CDR1 LNHNV and CDR2 YYDKDF (reference sequence). The CDR3 is 14 amino acids. V lost 8 bases to trimming and J lost 0 bases; unmatched junction nucleotides: 5. CDR3 amino acids: CATRGGVPSYEQYV. In DNA, the CDR3 is TGTGCCACCCGCGGGGGGGTGCCCTCCTACGAGCAGTACGTC.

This clonotype has at least ten counts. In DNA, the CDR3 is TGTGCCAGCAGCCAGGGGATTGACACAGATACGCAGTATTTT. Translation: CASSQGIDTDTQYF. This chain uses TRBV25-1 with TRBJ2-3; possible D gene TRBD1, 6 bases. The V end lost 6 bases, the J end lost 2 bases, and 12 bases lay between the germline ends. The CDR3 loop spans 14 amino acids. The germline gives CDR1 MGHDK, CDR2 SYGVNS.

This clonotype was seen many times. The chain employs TRBV9 and TRBJ2-7; TRBD2 matches at 12 bases. V lost 0 bases and J lost 6; bases outside the gene matches: 1. The germline V gene encodes CDR1 SGDLS and CDR2 YYNGEE. The CDR3 runs to 14 residues. This CDR3 reads CASSVALAGGEQYF. The CDR3 DNA reads TGTGCCAGCAGCGTAGCACTAGCGGGAGGCGAGCAGTACTTC.